The sequence of this T cell receptor (beta chain) was determined in a study of blood T cell repertoires in COVID-19. Overall study context: Samples taken during acute and convalescent COVID-19 were collected in the United States, Italy and Spain. The cDNA or gDNA used as material had been derived from T cells, B-cell-depleted T cells, or PBMCs.

Germline V gene lookup returns CDR1 SQVTM and CDR2 ANQGSEA. CDR3 length: 12 residues. J gave up 5 bases and V 1 base, and 1 base lay outside the gene matches. In the authors' methods: Nucleated cell counts were estimated from reference gene primer amplification. The assay was immunoSEQ multiplex PCR, and TCRdb's table has in-frame clones only and misses some. D and trimming come from the DNA, and the V and J calls and clone size come from that table. The sample has around 15,000 clones, roughly 88% seen once. Material: peripheral blood. The chain carries TRBV29-1 and TRBJ2-5; 7 positions agree with TRBD2. This TCR derives from a human donor in a cohort sampled during active COVID-19. CDR3 in DNA: TGCAGCGTTGAAGTCGGGGGGGAGACCCAGTACTTC. Translation gives CSVEVGGETQYF.